The 9 T cell receptor beta chains in this list originate from one sample, sequenced in a study of T cell responses to AZD1222 COVID-19 vaccine. Produced via immunoSEQ multiplex PCR; TCRdb's table is partial and in-frame only. The data show approximately 120,000 clones, 75% to 90% seen once. This specimen consisted of peripheral blood, obtained on day 0 of AZD1222 vaccination. Receptors originate from an adult in good health.

The chain uses TRBV30 and TRBJ1-1; D is possibly TRBD1 (5 bases). Germline CDR1 is GTSNPN and CDR2 is SVGIG (reference sequence). Trimming took 0 bases from V and 1 from J, leaving 9 bases between them. This CDR3 has 14 amino acids. This CDR3 reads CAWSVLGGNTEAFF. The CDR3 DNA follows: TGTGCCTGGAGTGTATTGGGGGGGAACACTGAAGCTTTCTTT.

The rearrangement joins TRBV7-3 to TRBJ2-1, with D perhaps TRBD1 or TRBD2 (6 bases each). Germline CDR1 reads SGHTA; CDR2 reads FQGTGA. This CDR3 has 15 amino acids. The V end was cut by 4 bases, the J end by 0 bases, with 10 bases between. CDR3 sequence reads: CASSWGASSYNEQFF. CDR3 DNA sequence: TGTGCCAGCAGCTGGGGGGCGAGCTCCTACAATGAGCAGTTCTTC.

This chain connects TRBV5-1 to TRBJ2-7; possible D gene TRBD2, 6 bases. The length of the CDR3 is 13 residues. Per the germline V gene, CDR1 is SGHRS and CDR2 is YFSETQ. V shed 4 bases and J shed 4 bases, with 12 bases lying between them. The CDR3: CASSLVGGYEQYF. In DNA form, the CDR3 reads TGCGCCAGCAGCCTGGTTGGGGGGTACGAGCAGTACTTC.

This chain joins TRBV5-4 and TRBJ2-1; 9 bases are shared with TRBD1. CDR1 and CDR2 from the germline V gene are SGHNT and YYREEE (reference sequence). The CDR3 totals 14 residues. The trim removed 4 bases at V and 7 bases at J, leaving 6 bases unmatched. The CDR3 nucleotides are TGTGCCAGCAGCGGGACAGGGCGAGATAATGAGCAGTTCTTC. This encodes CASSGTGRDNEQFF.

The genes are TRBV5-1 and TRBJ1-1; D is unclear. CDR3 size: 12 residues. V dropped 7 bases and J dropped 5 bases, with 12 bases sitting between them. The germline V gene has CDR1 SGHRS and CDR2 YFSETQ. CDR3 sequence: CASHNPQTEAFF. As DNA, the CDR3 is TGCGCCAGCCACAACCCCCAGACTGAAGCTTTCTTT.

V and J are TRBV25-1 and TRBJ2-5; D remains ambiguous. The germline V gene has CDR1 MGHDK and CDR2 SYGVNS. The V end lost 5 bases, the J end lost 5 bases, and 15 bases lay between the germline ends. CDR3 length: 14 residues. The CDR3 spells CASSPRTRQETQYF. As DNA, the CDR3 is TGTGCCAGCAGTCCCCGGACCCGTCAGGAGACCCAGTACTTC.

In this sample, this clone turned up once. CDR3 nucleotide sequence: TGTGCCAGCAGCCCACCGGGAGACTATGGCTACACCTTC. This sequence encodes CASSPPGDYGYTF. This chain connects TRBV3-1 (or the pseudogene TRBV3-2) to TRBJ1-2, with D unclear. Trimming left V 4 bases short and J 3 bases short, with 9 bases between. The CDR3 has 13 amino acids. CDR1 and CDR2 (germline): LGHDT, YNNKEL (reference sequence).

V usage is TRBV30 and J usage is TRBJ1-1; no clear D. Trimming removed 3 bases from V and 2 bases from J, with 4 bases in between. This CDR3 is built from 11 residues. Germline-derived CDR1 and CDR2 are GTSNPN and SVGIG (reference sequence). CDR3: CAWSRNTEAFF. CDR3 DNA sequence: TGTGCCTGGAGCAGAAACACTGAAGCTTTCTTT.

V usage is TRBV5-1 and J usage is TRBJ1-1; D unclear. The germline V gene has CDR1 SGHRS and CDR2 YFSETQ. CDR3 length: 14 residues. V lost 4 bases and J lost 6, with 16 bases in between. In DNA, the CDR3 is TGCGCCAGCAGCCCTCGCGATATAAACGCTGAAGCTTTCTTT. This sequence encodes CASSPRDINAEAFF.